The 30 T cell receptor beta chains in this list originate from one sample, sequenced in a study of cytomegalovirus exposure and HLA in healthy donors. Both 60 Vbeta primers and 13 Jbeta primers went into the PCR. Produced via immunoSEQ multiplex PCR; TCRdb's table is partial and in-frame only. Among about 130,000 clones listed, 75% to 90% were seen once. Sample: PBMCs. These receptors were obtained from a man in his forties or fifties in good health and CMV-seronegative.

The chain joins TRBV10-3 to TRBJ2-3; TRBD1 matches at 11 bases. V was pared by 8 bases and J by 4 bases, with 2 bases of the junction left unmatched. The CDR3 covers 13 residues. CDR1 is ENHRY, CDR2 SYGVKD, per germline. The DNA for the CDR3 is TGTGCCATCGGGACAGGGGGATCAGATACGCAGTATTTT. Translating gives CAIGTGGSDTQYF.

This chain links TRBV7-2 with TRBJ2-4; the match to TRBD2 covers 14 bases. The CDR3 runs to 15 residues. Germline V lookup: CDR1 SGHTA, CDR2 FQGNSA. V was pared by 4 bases and J by 6 bases, with 2 bases of the junction left unmatched. CDR3 sequence: CASSSGLAGGNIQYF. Here the CDR3 DNA reads TGTGCCAGCAGCTCCGGACTAGCGGGGGGAAACATTCAGTACTTC.

This clone was observed once. The chain carries TRBV2 and TRBJ2-5; 8 nucleotides align to TRBD1. The germline V gene encodes CDR1 SNHLY and CDR2 FYNNEI. Trimming removed 4 bases from V and 5 bases from J; junction bases left unmatched: 6. CDR3 length: 14 residues. The CDR3 DNA sequence: TGTGCCAGCAGTGTAACAGGGGGACGGGAGACCCAGTACTTC. Its translation is CASSVTGGRETQYF. The full variable domain, in which reference TRBV2 and TRBJ2-5 provide the parts outside the CDR3, is EPEVTQTPSHQVTQMGQEVILRCVPISNHLYFYWYRQILGQKVEFLVSFYNNEISEKSEIFDDQFSVERPDGSNFTLKIRSTKLEDSAMYFCASSVTGGRETQYFGPGTRLLVL.

The chain carries TRBV28 and TRBJ2-7, with 9 bases lining up with TRBD1. The CDR3 contains 15 residues. Trimming removed 4 bases from V and 3 bases from J; junction bases left unmatched: 7. From germline, CDR1 is MDHEN and CDR2 SYDVKM. CDR3 in amino acids: CASSSTGQGNYEQYF. The CDR3, as DNA: TGTGCCAGCAGTTCCACCGGACAGGGGAACTACGAGCAGTACTTC.

The rearrangement links TRBV10-3 to TRBJ2-1; 13 bases align to TRBD2. The J segment lost 6 bases and the V segment lost 10 bases, leaving 6 bases of the junction unmatched. Germline CDR1 is ENHRY and CDR2 is SYGVKD. CDR3 size: 14 residues. CDR3 in DNA: TGTGCCAGCCGGACTAGCGGGAGAACCAATGAGCAGTTCTTC. This gives the protein CASRTSGRTNEQFF.

V and J are TRBV5-4 and TRBJ2-3; 10 bases are a match to TRBD2. The length of the CDR3 is 17 residues. The V segment lost 0 bases and the J segment 1 base; nucleotides outside the gene matches: 5. The germline CDR1 and CDR2 sequences are SGHNT and YYREEE (reference sequence). The DNA of the CDR3 is TGTGCCAGCAGCTTGGGGCCTCTAGCGGGGGGCACAGATACGCAGTATTTT. Amino acids: CASSLGPLAGGTDTQYF.

Points on this clone: One end of the junction does not line up with germline, which may come from a read error. The J gene is TRBJ2-3, the V gene TRBV2; 8 nucleotides line up with TRBD1. Germline assignment: CDR1 SNHLY and CDR2 FYNNEI. The CDR3 has 17 residues. The CDR3 DNA sequence: TGTGCCAGCAGCGAAGGGGTCGGCAGGGGGCAATCAGATACGCAGTATTTT. It specifies CASSEGVGRGQSDTQYF.

The chain joins TRBV4-2 to TRBJ1-4, with no clear D. The germline gives CDR1 LGHNA, CDR2 YNFKEQ. The V end was cut by 5 bases, the J end by 10 bases, with 17 bases between. The CDR3 covers 14 residues. This CDR3 is CASSAALAARKLFF. The CDR3 nucleotides are TGTGCCAGCAGCGCCGCTCTGGCGGCGCGAAAACTGTTTTTT.

V usage is TRBV5-4 and J usage is TRBJ1-3; D perhaps matches TRBD1 (5 bases). Germline lookup yields CDR1 SGHNT and CDR2 YYREEE (reference sequence). V was shortened by 2 bases and J by 4 bases, with 10 bases between the two germline ends. This CDR3 is built from 14 residues. Here the CDR3 reads CASSFGGTGNTIYF. The CDR3 DNA follows: TGTGCCAGCAGCTTTGGGGGGACGGGAAACACCATATATTTT.

The rearrangement joins TRBV30 to TRBJ1-2; TRBD1 matches at 8 bases. CDR3 size: 17 residues. With V trimmed by 4 bases and J by 1 base, 14 bases remained unmatched. Germline lookup yields CDR1 GTSNPN and CDR2 SVGIG (reference sequence). This chain's CDR3 is CAWNPRPGTGLNYGYTF. CDR3 nucleotide sequence: TGTGCCTGGAACCCCCGGCCGGGGACAGGACTTAACTATGGCTACACCTTC.

A few counts support this clone. This chain links TRBV7-8 with TRBJ2-7; TRBD2 is a possible D gene (6 bases). Germline V gene lookup returns CDR1 SGHVS and CDR2 FQNEAQ. This CDR3 comprises 15 residues. Deletions cut 4 bases from V and 3 bases from J, with 16 bases between. CDR3 sequence (DNA): TGTGCCAGCAGCTCGAGGAAAAGGGGAGGCTACGAGCAGTACTTC. It translates to CASSSRKRGGYEQYF.

The gene calls are TRBV2 and TRBJ2-7; 7 bases match TRBD2. The CDR3 has 15 residues. Germline CDR1 reads SNHLY; CDR2 reads FYNNEI. V shed 2 bases and J 3 bases; nucleotides not matched to a gene: 7. In DNA, the CDR3 is TGTGCCAGCAGTGAATTGAATAGCGGGCTCTACGAGCAGTACTTC. The encoded protein is CASSELNSGLYEQYF.

This chain connects TRBV2 to TRBJ2-3; TRBD2 matches 8 bases. V gave up 4 bases and J gave up 0 bases; unmatched junction bases: 6. The CDR3 totals 16 residues. Germline CDR1 SNHLY, CDR2 FYNNEI. This CDR3 reads CASSGRGGKSTDTQYF. The CDR3 coding sequence is TGTGCCAGCAGTGGACGGGGGGGGAAGAGCACAGATACGCAGTATTTT.

The genes are TRBV30 and TRBJ2-5, with no clear D. CDR3 length equals 12 residues. V gave up 5 bases and J gave up 3 bases, with 10 bases separating them. Per germline, CDR1 GTSNPN and CDR2 SVGIG (reference sequence). This CDR3 reads CAWGPGEETQYF. As DNA, the CDR3 is TGTGCCTGGGGCCCGGGTGAAGAGACCCAGTACTTC.

Turning to this clone: The sample contains more than one DNA sequence encoding this CDR3. The gene calls are TRBV5-1 and TRBJ1-5, with D possibly TRBD1 on 6 matching bases. CDR1 SGHRS and CDR2 YFSETQ come from the germline V gene. The CDR3 spans 14 residues. V was trimmed by 0 bases and J by 4 bases, leaving 8 bases between them. This chain's CDR3 is CASSLEGGNQPQHF. Written as DNA, the CDR3 is TGCGCCAGCAGCTTGGAAGGGGGAAATCAGCCCCAGCATTTT.

V usage is TRBV19 and J usage is TRBJ2-3, with a tentative D call TRBD2 (6 bases). V lost 3 bases, J lost 2 bases, and 12 bases lay in between. Germline CDR1 is LNHDA and CDR2 is SQIVND (reference sequence). This CDR3 spans 15 amino acids. Here the CDR3 DNA reads TGTGCCAGTAGTATCGGGGGATATTACACAGATACGCAGTATTTT. Its translation is CASSIGGYYTDTQYF.

The chain couples TRBV5-1 to TRBJ2-3; D remains unclear. CDR1 is SGHRS, CDR2 YFSETQ, per germline. This CDR3 region has 15 residues. Trimming removed 3 bases at V and 1 base at J, with 12 bases between. CDR3 bases: TGCGCCAGCAGCTCCCGTCCCGCGGGCACAGATACGCAGTATTTT. Protein product: CASSSRPAGTDTQYF.

The V call is TRBV5-1, the J call TRBJ2-7, with D perhaps TRBD2 (7 bases). V lost 1 base, J lost 1 base, and 12 bases lay in between. CDR1 and CDR2 from the germline V gene are SGHRS and YFSETQ. The CDR3 covers 15 residues. In DNA, the CDR3 is TGCGCCAGCAGCTTGCCGGGGAGGGGGTCCTACGAGCAGTACTTC. Its translation is CASSLPGRGSYEQYF.

The CDR3 coding sequence is TGTGCCAGCAGCCCACGGACAGGGGGGGACCTCTACGAGCAGTACTTC. Translated, it gives CASSPRTGGDLYEQYF. The V call is TRBV4-2, the J call TRBJ2-7; 10 nucleotides agree with TRBD1. Trimming at V came to 4 bases and at J to 3 bases, leaving 9 bases not matched to a gene. Germline V CDR1 and CDR2: LGHNA, YNFKEQ. There are 16 residues in the CDR3.

The chain combines TRBV28 with TRBJ2-7; D is perhaps TRBD2 (5 bases). The V and J ends lost 5 bases and 3 bases respectively, with 11 bases between them. The CDR3 is 13 amino acids. Per germline, CDR1 MDHEN and CDR2 SYDVKM. The CDR3 spells CASSRGVRYEQYF. CDR3 in DNA: TGTGCCAGCAGTCGGGGTGTACGCTACGAGCAGTACTTC.

The chain links TRBV28 to TRBJ1-6, with 9 bases fitting TRBD1. The germline gives CDR1 MDHEN, CDR2 SYDVKM. This CDR3 contains 15 residues. The J segment lost 8 bases and the V segment lost 3 bases, leaving 5 bases of the junction unmatched. CDR3 in DNA: TGTGCCAGCAGTTTTGAGGGACAGGGTTATTCACCCCTCCACTTT. It yields the protein CASSFEGQGYSPLHF.

The genes are TRBV2 and TRBJ1-1; D is possibly TRBD1 (6 bases). This CDR3 has 15 residues. The germline gives CDR1 SNHLY, CDR2 FYNNEI. The V end lost 4 bases, the J end lost 2 bases, and 14 bases lay between the germline ends. The CDR3 bases are TGTGCCAGCAGTGCACTACCGACAGGTAACACTGAAGCTTTCTTT. Translation gives CASSALPTGNTEAFF.

This clone has a single count. The chain links TRBV7-9 to TRBJ2-7; 9 nucleotides agree with TRBD1. Trimming took 2 bases from V and 3 from J; bases not matched to a gene: 5. The CDR3 runs to 15 residues. The germline gives CDR1 SEHNR, CDR2 FQNEAQ (reference sequence). In DNA, the CDR3 is TGTGCCAGCAGCTTAAGTGGGACAGGGTTCTACGAGCAGTACTTC. Translated, it gives CASSLSGTGFYEQYF.

The chain employs TRBV14 and TRBJ2-2; 9 bases fit TRBD2. Germline values: CDR1 SGHDN, CDR2 FVKESK. This CDR3 has 16 amino acids. V gave up 7 bases and J gave up 1 base; unmatched junction bases: 7. The CDR3 DNA sequence: TGTGCCAGCAAACGTCGGACTAGCGTGAACACCGGGGAGCTGTTTTTT. Translated, it gives CASKRRTSVNTGELFF.

In nucleotides, the CDR3 is TGTGCCAGCAAGAACAGTCTTAATTCACCCCTCCACTTT. Translating it yields CASKNSLNSPLHF. The V and J genes are TRBV2 and TRBJ1-6; D not resolved. V lost 7 bases, J lost 6 bases, and 10 bases lay in between. Germline assignment: CDR1 SNHLY and CDR2 FYNNEI. The length of the CDR3 is 13 residues.

The table lists this clone with a count of one. This sequence joins TRBV2 and TRBJ2-1; 7 bases map to TRBD2. CDR1 is SNHLY and CDR2 is FYNNEI in the germline V gene. The length of the CDR3 is 17 residues. Trimming removed 8 bases from V and 4 bases from J; junction bases left unmatched: 17. The CDR3 region is CASLSASRTRDYNEQFF. CDR3 coding DNA: TGTGCCAGCTTGTCGGCATCTCGGACTAGGGATTACAATGAGCAGTTCTTC. Drawing the rest from reference TRBV2 and TRBJ2-1, the complete variable domain is EPEVTQTPSHQVTQMGQEVILRCVPISNHLYFYWYRQILGQKVEFLVSFYNNEISEKSEIFDDQFSVERPDGSNFTLKIRSTKLEDSAMYFCASLSASRTRDYNEQFFGPGTRLTVL.

J is TRBJ1-2 and V is TRBV19, with 8 nucleotides matching TRBD1. CDR1 LNHDA and CDR2 SQIVND come from the germline V gene (reference sequence). V shed 7 bases and J 4 bases; nucleotides not matched to a gene: 11. CDR3 length: 15 amino acids. The CDR3 loop reads CASTQFPGQAYGYTF. CDR3 in DNA: TGTGCCAGTACCCAATTCCCGGGACAGGCCTATGGCTACACCTTC.

V and J are TRBV19 and TRBJ2-5, with D hard to call. This CDR3 spans 13 amino acids. Germline loops: CDR1 LNHDA, CDR2 SQIVND (reference sequence). Trimming removed 0 bases from V and 5 bases from J, with 7 bases in between. Here the CDR3 DNA reads TGTGCCAGTAGTATAGACGCTCAGGAGACCCAGTACTTC. Translated: CASSIDAQETQYF.

The chain links TRBV5-4 to TRBJ1-2, with D perhaps matching TRBD1 (6 bases). Trimming pared 1 base from V and 8 bases from J, leaving 12 bases between. The CDR3 sequence is 13 residues long. Germline V CDR1 and CDR2: SGHNT, YYREEE (reference sequence). The CDR3 coding sequence is TGTGCCAGCAGCTTGTTGGGGGCGCGGGGCTACACCTTC. This sequence encodes CASSLLGARGYTF. The variable domain in full, completed from reference TRBV5-4 and TRBJ1-2, reads ETGVTQSPTHLIKTRGQQVTLRCSSQSGHNTVSWYQQALGQGPQFIFQYYREEENGRGNFPPRFSGLQFPNYSSELNVNALELDDSALYLCASSLLGARGYTFGSGTRLTVV.

CDR3 protein: CASSERSGGSYTEAFF. The DNA for the CDR3 is TGTGCCAGCAGTGAACGGTCAGGGGGCTCGTACACTGAAGCTTTCTTT. The chain couples TRBV2 to TRBJ1-1, with 8 bases fitting TRBD1. Per the germline V gene, CDR1 is SNHLY and CDR2 is FYNNEI. This CDR3 region has 16 residues. J was trimmed by 3 bases and V by 2 bases; bases with no gene match: 8.